Included here is one T cell receptor beta chain sequence, with context. Its target is not known. These data are taken from a study of cytomegalovirus exposure and HLA in healthy donors. PCR was performed using 60 Vbeta and 13 Jbeta primers. Sequenced by immunoSEQ multiplex PCR; TCRdb stores in-frame clones only, minus some. The sample shows about 110,000 clones, nearly 15% of them seen only once. V was clipped by 2 bases and J by 6 bases; unmatched bases: 8. The CDR3 loop spans 14 amino acids. Per germline, CDR1 GTSNPN and CDR2 SVGIG (reference sequence). Study results and limitations: In all likelihood, a cluster of highly shared sequence variants was a sequencing artifact.

The sequencing sample was made of PBMCs. This TCR was sampled from a female donor in good health and CMV-seronegative. The J gene is TRBJ2-7, the V gene TRBV30; 9 bases match TRBD1. CDR3 region: CAWSTLTGGSEQYF. CDR3 nucleotide sequence: TGTGCCTGGAGTACATTGACAGGGGGGAGCGAGCAGTACTTC.